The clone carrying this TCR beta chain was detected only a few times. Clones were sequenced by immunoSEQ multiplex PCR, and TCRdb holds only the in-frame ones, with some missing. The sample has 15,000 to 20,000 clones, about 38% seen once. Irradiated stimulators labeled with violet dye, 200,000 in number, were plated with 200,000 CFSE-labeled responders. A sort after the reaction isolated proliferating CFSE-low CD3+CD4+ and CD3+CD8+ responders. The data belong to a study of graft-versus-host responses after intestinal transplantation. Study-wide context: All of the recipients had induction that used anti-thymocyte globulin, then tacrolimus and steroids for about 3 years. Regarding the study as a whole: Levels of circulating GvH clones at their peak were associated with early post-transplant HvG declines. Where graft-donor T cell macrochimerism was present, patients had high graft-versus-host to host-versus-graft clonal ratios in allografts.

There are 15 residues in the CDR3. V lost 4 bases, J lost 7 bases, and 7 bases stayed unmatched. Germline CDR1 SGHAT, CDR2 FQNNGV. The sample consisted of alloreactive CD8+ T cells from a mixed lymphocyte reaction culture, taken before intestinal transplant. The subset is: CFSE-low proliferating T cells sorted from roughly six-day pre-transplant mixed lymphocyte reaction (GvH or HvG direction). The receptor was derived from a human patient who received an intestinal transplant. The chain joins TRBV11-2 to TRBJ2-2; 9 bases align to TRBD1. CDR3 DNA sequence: TGTGCCAGCAGCTCGGGACAGGGCCTCGTCGGGGAGCTGTTTTTT. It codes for CASSSGQGLVGELFF.